What follows is one T cell receptor beta chain and its context. The antigen is not known. The data derive from a study of identifying expanded T cells in peripheral blood. Study-level findings and limits: Variance in clone template counts between two-week samples significantly increased with total template count across all healthy donors. Over approximately two and four weeks, about 15 and 19 clones changed, versus around 1.1 between replicates.

The method was immunoSEQ multiplex PCR; TCRdb's version includes in-frame clones alone and lacks a portion of them. The sample holds approximately 79,000 clones; roughly nine tenths are singletons and the top ten take roughly 3.5%. The V end was cut by 2 bases, the J end by 1 base, with 9 bases between. The germline gives CDR1 KGHSH, CDR2 LQKENI. The CDR3 contains 14 residues. The sample consisted of blood. The source is a person aged 18 to 70 in good health. V gene TRBV18 combines with J gene TRBJ2-7, with no clear D. The CDR3 DNA sequence: TGTGCCAGCTCACCAATACGGTCGTCCTACGAGCAGTACTTC. Protein sequence: CASSPIRSSYEQYF.